This TCR beta chain is drawn from a study of identifying expanded T cells in peripheral blood. Between the trimmed V and J ends, which lost 0 bases and 3 bases, there was a span of 12 bases. This CDR3 contains 15 residues. Germline CDR1 is MNHNY and CDR2 is SVGAGI (reference sequence). The repertoire was sequenced with immunoSEQ multiplex PCR; TCRdb's copy has only in-frame clones and lacks some. The sample comprises approximately 81,000 clones, less than 90% of which are singletons, and roughly a fifth rests with the top ten. No infections or other immune events were documented during collection. The chain couples TRBV6-6 to TRBJ2-7; no reliable D call. Sequencing used blood. This receptor was obtained from a person aged 18 to 70 in good health. CDR3 DNA sequence: TGTGCCAGCAGTTACTCGAGGTCAGAGTACTACGAGCAGTACTTC. Translation: CASSYSRSEYYEQYF.